This T cell receptor (beta chain) was captured in a study of radiotherapy plus CTLA-4 blockade in lung cancer. Study overall: Disease control was seen in around 31% of patients, objective responses in around 17%. Overall study findings and caveats: The study found tumor-derived TCR clones expanded in blood after radiotherapy plus ipilimumab. The authors reported that early blood T cell clone dynamics, with interferon-beta, best predicted response.

Sequencing was performed with immunoSEQ multiplex PCR; in TCRdb, only in-frame clones are kept and a portion is missing. The sample lists roughly 55,000 clones; about 70% were seen once. Focal radiation plus CTLA-4 blockade with ipilimumab was given to patients with chemo-refractory metastatic non-small-cell lung cancer. In this sample, this clone turned up a few times. Its antigen is not identified. This CDR3 contains 14 residues. Trimming stripped 2 bases from V and 0 bases from J, with 5 bases between. The germline CDR1 and CDR2 sequences are GTSNPN and SVGIG (reference sequence). The source of this sequence is a human donor with non-small cell lung cancer whose response to radiotherapy plus ipilimumab could not be evaluated. The sequences come from peripheral blood, collected from a patient treated with radiotherapy plus ipilimumab. The chain couples TRBV30 to TRBJ2-6; no clear D gene. CDR3 nucleotide sequence: TGTGCCTGGAGTTTGAGCTCTGGGGCCAACGTCCTGACTTTC. Translation gives CAWSLSSGANVLTF. The full variable domain, with the rest looked up from reference TRBV30 and TRBJ2-6, is SQTIHQWPATLVQPVGSPLSLECTVEGTSNPNLYWYRQAAGRGLQLLFYSVGIGQISSEVPQNLSASRPQDRQFILSSKKLLLSDSGFYLCAWSLSSGANVLTFGAGSRLTVL.